This T cell receptor (beta chain) was captured by sequencing in a study of control samples from healthy donors and cancer patients. This table comes from immunoSEQ multiplex PCR, and its TCRdb copy is limited to in-frame clones, with some not included. The table includes around 99,000 clones, more than 85% detected once. Germline-derived CDR1 and CDR2 are KGHSH and LQKENI. CDR3 size: 15 residues. V was shortened by 3 bases and J by 5 bases, with 16 bases between the two germline ends. Sequencing was carried out using blood. The TCR sequence derives from a woman aged 45-65 years in good health. This chain uses TRBV18 with TRBJ2-5; either TRBD1 or TRBD2 may supply D (5 bases each). CDR3: CASSPGTDLRETQYF. The CDR3 region has the DNA TGTGCCAGCTCACCCGGGACGGACCTTCGGGAGACCCAGTACTTC.